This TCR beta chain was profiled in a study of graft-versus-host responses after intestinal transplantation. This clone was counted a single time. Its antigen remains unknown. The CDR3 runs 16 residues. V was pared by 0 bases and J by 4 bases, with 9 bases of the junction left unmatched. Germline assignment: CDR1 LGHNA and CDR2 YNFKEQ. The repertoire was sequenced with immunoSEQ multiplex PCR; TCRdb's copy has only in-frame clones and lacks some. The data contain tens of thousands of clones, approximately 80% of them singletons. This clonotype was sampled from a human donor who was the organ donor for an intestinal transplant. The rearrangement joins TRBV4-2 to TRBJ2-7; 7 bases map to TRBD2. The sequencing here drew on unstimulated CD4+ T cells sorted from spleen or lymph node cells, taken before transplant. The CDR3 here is CASSQDSAPSGYEQYV. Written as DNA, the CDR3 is TGTGCCAGCAGCCAAGATAGCGCGCCTAGCGGTTACGAGCAGTACGTC.